A selection of T cell receptor beta chains follows, all from one sample in a study of blood T cell repertoires in COVID-19. Using immunoSEQ multiplex PCR, the repertoire was profiled, and TCRdb retains in-frame clones only, with some absent. The sample comprises about 150,000 clones, 80% to 90% of which are singletons, and about 6% rests with the top ten. What was sequenced was peripheral blood. These TCRs come from a man aged 80 or over with acute or convalescent COVID-19. CDR3s leave out the opening cysteine and the closing phenylalanine or tryptophan. The order of the fields is CDR3 length, J gene, V gene, clone size, CDR3 protein. Where a row states a size, it is once, few, many or the class of an expanded clone; other rows omit it.

len: 12; j_gene: TRBJ1-1; v_gene: TRBV14; abundance: .; CDR3aa: ASSQQTGGTEAF
len: 17; j_gene: TRBJ1-3; v_gene: TRBV7-2; abundance: .; CDR3aa: ASSLAFMRQGLSGNTIY
len: 13; j_gene: TRBJ2-7; v_gene: TRBV28; abundance: .; CDR3aa: ASSMGTREVYEQY
len: 13; j_gene: TRBJ1-6; v_gene: TRBV18; abundance: .; CDR3aa: ASSPAGQIYSPLH
len: 11; j_gene: TRBJ2-5; v_gene: TRBV6-5; abundance: .; CDR3aa: ASGLSLQETQY
len: 12; j_gene: TRBJ1-4; v_gene: TRBV2; abundance: .; CDR3aa: ASNLQGPNEKLF
len: 14; j_gene: TRBJ2-2; v_gene: TRBV5-6; abundance: once; CDR3aa: ASSFSSQGLTGELF
len: 9; j_gene: TRBJ1-2; v_gene: TRBV30; abundance: once; CDR3aa: AWGLGGGYT
len: 10; j_gene: TRBJ2-1; v_gene: TRBV30; abundance: .; CDR3aa: AWGRGYNEQF
len: 16; j_gene: TRBJ2-3; v_gene: TRBV5-1; abundance: .; CDR3aa: ASSVGQGVYSSTDTQY
len: 14; j_gene: TRBJ2-3; v_gene: TRBV25-1; abundance: .; CDR3aa: ASSEYKGIQEDTQY
len: 12; j_gene: TRBJ2-3; v_gene: TRBV14; abundance: .; CDR3aa: ASSRQTREDTQY
len: 14; j_gene: TRBJ1-5; v_gene: TRBV7-5; abundance: .; CDR3aa: ARILGQGNPNQPQH
len: 13; j_gene: TRBJ1-2; v_gene: TRBV5-4; abundance: .; CDR3aa: ASSAAGQGNYGYT
len: 10; j_gene: TRBJ1-2; v_gene: TRBV5-1; abundance: .; CDR3aa: ASSSDIYGYT
len: 13; j_gene: TRBJ2-3; v_gene: TRBV7-9; abundance: .; CDR3aa: ASSRLAGSTDTQY
len: 12; j_gene: TRBJ1-4; v_gene: TRBV10-3; abundance: .; CDR3aa: AISRDSEGEKLF
len: 12; j_gene: TRBJ1-6; v_gene: TRBV27; abundance: .; CDR3aa: ASRLGQGRSPLH
len: 11; j_gene: TRBJ1-1; v_gene: TRBV27; abundance: .; CDR3aa: ASSLVEDTEAF
len: 13; j_gene: TRBJ1-2; v_gene: TRBV5-1; abundance: .; CDR3aa: ASSLRGGSSYGYT
len: 12; j_gene: TRBJ2-7; v_gene: TRBV5-1; abundance: .; CDR3aa: ASSLRGSTYEQY
len: 13; j_gene: TRBJ1-5; v_gene: TRBV28; abundance: once; CDR3aa: ASSPTGSSNQPQH
len: 12; j_gene: TRBJ1-6; v_gene: TRBV3-1/TRBV3-2; abundance: .; CDR3aa: ASSQGGGNSPLH
len: 17; j_gene: TRBJ1-6; v_gene: TRBV2; abundance: few; CDR3aa: ASTITGTGTQYYNSPLH
len: 15; j_gene: TRBJ2-6; v_gene: TRBV27; abundance: .; CDR3aa: ASSPGTGKSGANVLT
len: 15; j_gene: TRBJ2-2; v_gene: TRBV6-6; abundance: .; CDR3aa: ASSPGQGVGYTGELF
len: 13; j_gene: TRBJ1-1; v_gene: TRBV5-1; abundance: few; CDR3aa: ASSSSDRGNTEAF
len: 14; j_gene: TRBJ2-2; v_gene: TRBV5-1; abundance: .; CDR3aa: ASSFYGRANTGELF
len: 13; j_gene: TRBJ1-6; v_gene: TRBV19; abundance: .; CDR3aa: ASSHLPGQGSPLH
len: 11; j_gene: TRBJ1-2; v_gene: TRBV5-1; abundance: .; CDR3aa: ASSLLGQDRGT
len: 15; j_gene: TRBJ2-4; v_gene: TRBV3-1/TRBV3-2; abundance: .; CDR3aa: ASSAFSSGLAKNIQY
len: 14; j_gene: TRBJ1-4; v_gene: TRBV3-1/TRBV3-2; abundance: .; CDR3aa: ASSQAWGGASEKLF
len: 13; j_gene: TRBJ2-7; v_gene: TRBV7-6; abundance: .; CDR3aa: ASSLGQGANYEQY
len: 10; j_gene: TRBJ2-2; v_gene: TRBV7-9; abundance: .; CDR3aa: ASSLIPGELF
len: 17; j_gene: TRBJ2-1; v_gene: TRBV6-1; abundance: .; CDR3aa: ASSELLAGTADSYNEQF
len: 8; j_gene: TRBJ1-2; v_gene: TRBV19; abundance: .; CDR3aa: ATGAYGYT
len: 11; j_gene: TRBJ1-2; v_gene: TRBV5-6; abundance: few; CDR3aa: ASSRDRNYGYT
len: 11; j_gene: TRBJ2-7; v_gene: TRBV4-1; abundance: .; CDR3aa: ASSRGLAYEQY
len: 13; j_gene: TRBJ1-5; v_gene: TRBV19; abundance: .; CDR3aa: ASSRLLGSNQPQH
len: 9; j_gene: TRBJ2-2; v_gene: TRBV29-1; abundance: .; CDR3aa: SVARGGGLF
len: 13; j_gene: TRBJ2-7; v_gene: TRBV10-3; abundance: .; CDR3aa: AISASGNPTYEQY
len: 10; j_gene: TRBJ1-3; v_gene: TRBV30; abundance: once; CDR3aa: ACSNSGNTIY
len: 14; j_gene: TRBJ1-3; v_gene: TRBV3-1/TRBV3-2; abundance: .; CDR3aa: ASSLRQAVFGNTIY
len: 12; j_gene: TRBJ2-7; v_gene: TRBV28; abundance: .; CDR3aa: ASRPTGALYEQY
len: 15; j_gene: TRBJ2-5; v_gene: TRBV28; abundance: .; CDR3aa: ASSPLRRAGEGETQY
len: 18; j_gene: TRBJ1-2; v_gene: TRBV28; abundance: .; CDR3aa: ASSFLGATEGTDGGYGYT
len: 13; j_gene: TRBJ1-5; v_gene: TRBV7-2; abundance: .; CDR3aa: ASSRGDRVDQPQH